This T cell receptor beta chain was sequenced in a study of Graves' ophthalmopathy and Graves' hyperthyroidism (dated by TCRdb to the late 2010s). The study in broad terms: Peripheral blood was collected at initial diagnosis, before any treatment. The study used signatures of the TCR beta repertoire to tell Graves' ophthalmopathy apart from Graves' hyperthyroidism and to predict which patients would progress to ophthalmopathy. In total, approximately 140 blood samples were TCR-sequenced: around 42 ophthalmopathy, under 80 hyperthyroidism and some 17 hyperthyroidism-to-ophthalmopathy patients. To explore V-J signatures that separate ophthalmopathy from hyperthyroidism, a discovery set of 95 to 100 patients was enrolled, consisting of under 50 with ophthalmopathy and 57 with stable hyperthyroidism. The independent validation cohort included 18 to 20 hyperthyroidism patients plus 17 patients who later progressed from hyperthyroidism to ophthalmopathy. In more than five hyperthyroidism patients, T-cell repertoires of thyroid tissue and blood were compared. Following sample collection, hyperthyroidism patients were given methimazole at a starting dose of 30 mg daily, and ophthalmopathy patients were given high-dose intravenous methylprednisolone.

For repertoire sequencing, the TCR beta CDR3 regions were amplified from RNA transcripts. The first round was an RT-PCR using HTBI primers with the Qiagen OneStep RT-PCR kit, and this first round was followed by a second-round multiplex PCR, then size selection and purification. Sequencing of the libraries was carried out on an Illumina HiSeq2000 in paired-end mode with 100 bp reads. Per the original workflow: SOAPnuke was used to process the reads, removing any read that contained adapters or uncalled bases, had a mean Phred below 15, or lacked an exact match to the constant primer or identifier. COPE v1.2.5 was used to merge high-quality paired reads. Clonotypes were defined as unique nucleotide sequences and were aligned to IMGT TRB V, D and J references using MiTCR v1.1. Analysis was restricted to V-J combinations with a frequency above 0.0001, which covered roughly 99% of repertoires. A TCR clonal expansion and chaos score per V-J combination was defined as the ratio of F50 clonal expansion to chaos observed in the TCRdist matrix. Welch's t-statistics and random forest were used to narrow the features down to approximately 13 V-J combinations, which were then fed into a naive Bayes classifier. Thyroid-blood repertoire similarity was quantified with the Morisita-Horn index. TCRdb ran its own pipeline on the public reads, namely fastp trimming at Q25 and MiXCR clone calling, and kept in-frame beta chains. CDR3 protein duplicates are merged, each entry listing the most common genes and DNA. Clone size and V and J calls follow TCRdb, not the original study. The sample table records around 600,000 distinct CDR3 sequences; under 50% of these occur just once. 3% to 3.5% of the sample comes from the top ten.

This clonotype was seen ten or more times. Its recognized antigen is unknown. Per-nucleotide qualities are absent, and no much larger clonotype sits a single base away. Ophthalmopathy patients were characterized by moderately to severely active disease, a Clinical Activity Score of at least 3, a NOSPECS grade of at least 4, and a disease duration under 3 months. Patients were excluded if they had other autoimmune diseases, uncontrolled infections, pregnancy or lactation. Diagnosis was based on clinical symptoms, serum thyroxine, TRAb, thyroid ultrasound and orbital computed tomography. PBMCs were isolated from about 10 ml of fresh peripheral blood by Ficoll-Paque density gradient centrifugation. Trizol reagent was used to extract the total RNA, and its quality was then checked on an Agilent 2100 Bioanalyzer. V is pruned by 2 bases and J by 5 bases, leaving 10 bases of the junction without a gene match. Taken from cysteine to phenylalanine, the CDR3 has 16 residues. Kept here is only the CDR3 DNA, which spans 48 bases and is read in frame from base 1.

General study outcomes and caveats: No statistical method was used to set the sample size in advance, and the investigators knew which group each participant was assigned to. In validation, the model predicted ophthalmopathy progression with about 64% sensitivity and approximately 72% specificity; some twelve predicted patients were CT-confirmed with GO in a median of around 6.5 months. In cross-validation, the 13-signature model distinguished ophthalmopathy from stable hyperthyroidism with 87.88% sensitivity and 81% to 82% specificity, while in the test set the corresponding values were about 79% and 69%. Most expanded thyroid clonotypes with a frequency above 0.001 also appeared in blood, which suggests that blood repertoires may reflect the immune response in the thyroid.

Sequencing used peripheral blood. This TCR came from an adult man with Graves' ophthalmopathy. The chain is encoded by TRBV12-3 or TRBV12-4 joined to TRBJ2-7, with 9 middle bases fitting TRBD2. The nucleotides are TGTGCCAGCAGTTTAAGCGGAGCGGGAGGCTTCGACGAGCAGTACTTC. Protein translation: CASSLSGAGGFDEQYF.